This T cell receptor (beta chain) was retrieved from a study of patients and donors after allogeneic stem cell transplantation. Germline trimming cut 3 bases from V and 9 bases from J; bases unmatched to any gene: 6. This CDR3 spans 13 amino acids. Germline lookup yields CDR1 SQVTM and CDR2 ANQGSEA. A single record per CDR3 protein comes from TCRdb applying MiXCR to the RT-PCR reads. Here the sample spans some 200,000 distinct CDR3 sequences, around two fifths being singletons. The specimen sequenced was blood, either unsorted or a sorted T cell fraction (not recorded which). The chain links TRBV29-1 to TRBJ2-1, with 9 nucleotides matching TRBD2. This TCR came from a human donor who was either an allogeneic HSCT recipient or a stem cell or donor lymphocyte infusion donor (not recorded which). It is not recorded whose cells these are; they may come from a transplant donor. CDR3: CSVEPSGMSEQFF. As DNA, the CDR3 is TGCAGCGTTGAGCCTAGCGGGATGAGTGAGCAGTTCTTC.